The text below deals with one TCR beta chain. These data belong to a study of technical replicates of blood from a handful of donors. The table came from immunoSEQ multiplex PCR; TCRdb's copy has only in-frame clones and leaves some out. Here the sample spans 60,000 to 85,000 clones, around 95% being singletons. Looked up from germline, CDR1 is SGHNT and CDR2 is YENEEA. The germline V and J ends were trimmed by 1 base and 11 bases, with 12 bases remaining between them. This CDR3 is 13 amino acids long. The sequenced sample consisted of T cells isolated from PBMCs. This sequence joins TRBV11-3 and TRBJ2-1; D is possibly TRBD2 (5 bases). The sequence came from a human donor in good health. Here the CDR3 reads CASSLGPLGQQFF. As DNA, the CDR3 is TGTGCCAGCAGCTTAGGGCCACTAGGACAGCAGTTCTTC.